These T cell receptor beta chains were read from a single sample in a study of T cell repertoires and HLA-DP antigens. Clones were sequenced by immunoSEQ multiplex PCR, and TCRdb holds only the in-frame ones, with some missing. The data contain some 89,000 clones, more than 75% of them seen just once; the ten biggest clones take up around 1.7%. These receptors' antigens are unknown. Sequenced material: CD4+ T cells from PBMCs. The receptors here all came from a man aged 45-60 years in good health and CMV-seronegative. CDR3s leave out the opening cysteine and the closing phenylalanine or tryptophan. D genes are given only for firm matches. Clone size, where shown, is once, few, many, or a class for clones that have expanded.

>TRBV9|-|TRBJ2-1|-
ASSGGLENEQF
>TRBV27|TRBD1|TRBJ2-2|-
ASSPRTGAGRELF
>TRBV19|-|TRBJ1-4|-
ASSERALFGKLF
>TRBV19|-|TRBJ2-7|-
ASSTRGNQSPYEQY
>TRBV28|TRBD1|TRBJ1-5|-
ASRPGQGGQPQH
>TRBV6-1|TRBD1|TRBJ2-4|once
ASSGNRGVIKNIQY
>TRBV11-3|TRBD1|TRBJ2-7|-
ASSLEGQNYEQY
>TRBV29-1|TRBD1|TRBJ2-2|-
SGNRGTGELF
>TRBV5-4|-|TRBJ1-2|-
ASSVDRSPYYGYT
>TRBV5-1|TRBD1|TRBJ2-7|-
ASSGPDRGTYEQY
>TRBV5-4|-|TRBJ2-2|-
ASSLAPRPSTSGELF
>TRBV11-1|TRBD2|TRBJ2-1|-
ASSTGLADYNEQF
>TRBV6-5|-|TRBJ1-2|-
ASSSPRQDRGGYT
>TRBV10-1|-|TRBJ2-7|-
ASISGVRKTYEQY
>TRBV7-2|-|TRBJ1-2|-
ASSLDRERGYT
>TRBV12-5|-|TRBJ1-5|-
ASAQKTGNNQPQH
>TRBV2|-|TRBJ2-1|-
ASRKNRESYNEQF
>TRBV5-1|TRBD1|TRBJ1-1|-
ASAQGGMNTEAF
>TRBV7-9|TRBD2|TRBJ2-1|few
ASSLKWRLAGLYNEQF
>TRBV7-2|-|TRBJ1-2|few
ASSGGRGYGYT
>TRBV6-5|TRBD1|TRBJ2-7|-
ASSHGGQGYEQY
>TRBV5-6|-|TRBJ2-5|-
ASSLDREGTQY
>TRBV11-3|TRBD1|TRBJ2-5|once
ASSLVGQEETQY
>TRBV9|TRBD1|TRBJ2-5|-
ASSGGQGVETQY
>TRBV6-6|-|TRBJ1-3|-
ASSSGPQQGNTIY
>TRBV7-2|-|TRBJ1-6|-
ASGTGRNSPLH
>TRBV7-9|TRBD1|TRBJ1-4|few
ASSVTGSGEKLF
>TRBV5-4|TRBD1|TRBJ1-6|many
ASSLDGGTANSPLH
>TRBV10-3|TRBD1|TRBJ2-1|-
AISELQGARNEQF
>TRBV2|-|TRBJ1-5|-
ASSAGASNQPQH
>TRBV28|-|TRBJ1-1|-
ASSVGGEAF
>TRBV18|TRBD1|TRBJ1-2|-
ASSPQGASLHGYT
>TRBV10-2|TRBD1|TRBJ1-5|-
ASRDRGNNQPQH
>TRBV6-1|-|TRBJ1-3|-
ASRARDPGNTIY
>TRBV5-6|-|TRBJ2-7|-
ASSPTGVYEQY
>TRBV5-1|-|TRBJ2-2|-
ASSLGMDHGSGELF
>TRBV5-1|-|TRBJ2-5|once
ASTEGGKETQY